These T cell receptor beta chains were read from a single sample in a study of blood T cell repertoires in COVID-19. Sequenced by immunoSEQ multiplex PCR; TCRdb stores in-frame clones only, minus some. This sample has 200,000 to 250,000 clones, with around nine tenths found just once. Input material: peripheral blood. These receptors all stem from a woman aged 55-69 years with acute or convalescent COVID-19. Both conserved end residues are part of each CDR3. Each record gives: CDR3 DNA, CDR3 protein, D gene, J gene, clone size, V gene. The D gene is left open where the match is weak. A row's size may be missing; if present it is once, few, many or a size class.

CDR3 DNA: TGTGCCAGCAGCTTGGCTTCAGGTCTGGGCACAGATACGCAGTATTTT; CDR3 protein: CASSLASGLGTDTQYF; D gene: .; J gene: TRBJ2-3; clone size: .; V gene: TRBV5-8
CDR3 DNA: TGTGCCAGCAAAACAGGTTACGGAGATCAGCCCCAGCATTTT; CDR3 protein: CASKTGYGDQPQHF; D gene: .; J gene: TRBJ1-5; clone size: .; V gene: TRBV28
CDR3 DNA: TGTGCCAGCAGCCATGGCAGGCCGAACACTGAAGCTTTCTTT; CDR3 protein: CASSHGRPNTEAFF; D gene: .; J gene: TRBJ1-1; clone size: .; V gene: TRBV14
CDR3 DNA: TGTGCCAGCATCTACCACAGCAGGGGTGGTAGCAATCAGCCCCAGCATTTT; CDR3 protein: CASIYHSRGGSNQPQHF; D gene: .; J gene: TRBJ1-5; clone size: few; V gene: TRBV21-1
CDR3 DNA: TGTGCCACCGAAGGGAGAGGGGAGCTGTTTTTT; CDR3 protein: CATEGRGELFF; D gene: .; J gene: TRBJ2-2; clone size: .; V gene: TRBV3-1/TRBV3-2
CDR3 DNA: TGTGCCAGCAGTTTCCCTCCCCTAGCGGCCACCTACGAGCAGTACTTC; CDR3 protein: CASSFPPLAATYEQYF; D gene: TRBD2; J gene: TRBJ2-7; clone size: once; V gene: TRBV28
CDR3 DNA: TGTGCCTGGAGTAGGGAAGGGACAGTTCGACAGCCCCAGCATTTT; CDR3 protein: CAWSREGTVRQPQHF; D gene: TRBD1; J gene: TRBJ1-5; clone size: .; V gene: TRBV30
CDR3 DNA: TGTGCCAGCAGTGATCCGTCAGGGGGGAGCAATCAGCCCCAGCATTTT; CDR3 protein: CASSDPSGGSNQPQHF; D gene: TRBD1; J gene: TRBJ1-5; clone size: few; V gene: TRBV25-1
CDR3 DNA: TGTGCCAGCAGCTTTAAGACGGGAGGGCCCCCAGATACGCAGTATTTT; CDR3 protein: CASSFKTGGPPDTQYF; D gene: TRBD2; J gene: TRBJ2-3; clone size: .; V gene: TRBV7-2
CDR3 DNA: TGCGCCAGCAGTGAGGCGACACTCTACGAGCAGTACTTC; CDR3 protein: CASSEATLYEQYF; D gene: .; J gene: TRBJ2-7; clone size: .; V gene: TRBV10-2
CDR3 DNA: TGTGCCAGCAGCGTAGACCCGGACAGGGGTGGCTACACCTTC; CDR3 protein: CASSVDPDRGGYTF; D gene: TRBD1; J gene: TRBJ1-2; clone size: .; V gene: TRBV9
CDR3 DNA: TGTGCCAGCAGTGTAGCGACCTATGGCTACACCTTC; CDR3 protein: CASSVATYGYTF; D gene: .; J gene: TRBJ1-2; clone size: once; V gene: TRBV28
CDR3 DNA: TGTGCCAGCAGCTTAGCCAGGGCATCGGAGCAGTTCTTC; CDR3 protein: CASSLARASEQFF; D gene: .; J gene: TRBJ2-1; clone size: .; V gene: TRBV11-3
CDR3 DNA: TGTGCCAGTAGTATTACGGGGGGGTATTCACCCCTCCACTTT; CDR3 protein: CASSITGGYSPLHF; D gene: .; J gene: TRBJ1-6; clone size: .; V gene: TRBV19
CDR3 DNA: TGTGCCACCAGTGATCGACTAGCGGGAGGAGAAAATGAGCAGTTCTTC; CDR3 protein: CATSDRLAGGENEQFF; D gene: TRBD2; J gene: TRBJ2-1; clone size: .; V gene: TRBV24-1
CDR3 DNA: TGTGCCAGCAGCTTCCTCGTTACACCCAATTCACCCCTCCACTTT; CDR3 protein: CASSFLVTPNSPLHF; D gene: .; J gene: TRBJ1-6; clone size: .; V gene: TRBV5-6
CDR3 DNA: TGTGCCAGCAGTGAATACCAACTAGCGGGGGGGCCAGATACGCAGTATTTT; CDR3 protein: CASSEYQLAGGPDTQYF; D gene: TRBD2; J gene: TRBJ2-3; clone size: .; V gene: TRBV6-1
CDR3 DNA: TGCAGCGTTGCGGGGTTAGCCAAAAACATTCAGTACTTC; CDR3 protein: CSVAGLAKNIQYF; D gene: .; J gene: TRBJ2-4; clone size: once; V gene: TRBV29-1
CDR3 DNA: TGTGCCAGCAGTTGGGCGACTAGCGGGAGGGCCTCAACCAAAAACATTCAGTACTTC; CDR3 protein: CASSWATSGRASTKNIQYF; D gene: TRBD2; J gene: TRBJ2-4; clone size: .; V gene: TRBV6-2/TRBV6-3
CDR3 DNA: TGTGCCAGCAGCCAAAGGACTAGCGAGAACACCGGGGAGCTGTTTTTT; CDR3 protein: CASSQRTSENTGELFF; D gene: TRBD2; J gene: TRBJ2-2; clone size: few; V gene: TRBV3-1/TRBV3-2
CDR3 DNA: TGTGCCAGCAGCAGGGGGCAAGGAAACACCATATATTTT; CDR3 protein: CASSRGQGNTIYF; D gene: TRBD1; J gene: TRBJ1-3; clone size: .; V gene: TRBV9
CDR3 DNA: TGTGCCAGCAGCTTGAGGAGGCAAGCTAACTATGGCTACACCTTC; CDR3 protein: CASSLRRQANYGYTF; D gene: .; J gene: TRBJ1-2; clone size: .; V gene: TRBV7-2
CDR3 DNA: TGTGCCGGTTCCGGGACAGGGTTTAATCAGCCCCAGCATTTT; CDR3 protein: CAGSGTGFNQPQHF; D gene: TRBD1; J gene: TRBJ1-5; clone size: once; V gene: TRBV19
CDR3 DNA: TGTGCCAGCTCACCAATCAGTACAGGGCCGAACACCGGGGAGCTGTTTTTT; CDR3 protein: CASSPISTGPNTGELFF; D gene: .; J gene: TRBJ2-2; clone size: .; V gene: TRBV18
CDR3 DNA: TGTGCCAGCAGTCTTGAGCTGGCGAGGCCTGAAGCTTTCTTT; CDR3 protein: CASSLELARPEAFF; D gene: .; J gene: TRBJ1-1; clone size: .; V gene: TRBV6-2/TRBV6-3
CDR3 DNA: TGTGCCAGCAGTTTACAGGGGGCGGATACGCAGTATTTT; CDR3 protein: CASSLQGADTQYF; D gene: TRBD1; J gene: TRBJ2-3; clone size: .; V gene: TRBV12-3/TRBV12-4
CDR3 DNA: TGTGCCAGCAGCCCCCGGGGAGGCCGGGCCAACGTCCTGACTTTC; CDR3 protein: CASSPRGGRANVLTF; D gene: .; J gene: TRBJ2-6; clone size: .; V gene: TRBV3-1/TRBV3-2
CDR3 DNA: TGTGCCAGCTCACCCTCACTCCAGGGGTTTCTGTTTTTT; CDR3 protein: CASSPSLQGFLFF; D gene: .; J gene: TRBJ1-4; clone size: .; V gene: TRBV18
CDR3 DNA: TGTGCCAGCAGCCCCTTAACTAGCTCTGGGGCCAACGTCCTGACTTTC; CDR3 protein: CASSPLTSSGANVLTF; D gene: .; J gene: TRBJ2-6; clone size: .; V gene: TRBV4-2
CDR3 DNA: TGTGCCAGCAGTCAGACAGGGGAGACTGAAGCTTTCTTT; CDR3 protein: CASSQTGETEAFF; D gene: TRBD1; J gene: TRBJ1-1; clone size: .; V gene: TRBV6-5
CDR3 DNA: TGTGCCTGGAGTCCCTACGGGGCGGGAATATCTAGGGGCTACACCTTC; CDR3 protein: CAWSPYGAGISRGYTF; D gene: .; J gene: TRBJ1-2; clone size: .; V gene: TRBV30
CDR3 DNA: TGTGCCAGCAACCTAGGGACAGGGGCAACACCCCTCCACTTT; CDR3 protein: CASNLGTGATPLHF; D gene: TRBD1; J gene: TRBJ1-6; clone size: .; V gene: TRBV3-1/TRBV3-2
CDR3 DNA: TGTGCCAGCAGCCCTACTGGCCCCAGGACCGGGGAGCTGTTTTTT; CDR3 protein: CASSPTGPRTGELFF; D gene: .; J gene: TRBJ2-2; clone size: .; V gene: TRBV11-2
CDR3 DNA: TGTGCCAGCAGCCATGGAGACAATCAGCCCCAGCATTTT; CDR3 protein: CASSHGDNQPQHF; D gene: .; J gene: TRBJ1-5; clone size: .; V gene: TRBV3-1/TRBV3-2
CDR3 DNA: TGTGCCAGCATCCGGGATCAGAATTCACCCCTCCACTTT; CDR3 protein: CASIRDQNSPLHF; D gene: .; J gene: TRBJ1-6; clone size: .; V gene: TRBV2
CDR3 DNA: TGTGCCAGCAGCCCCTGGGAATCCCGGGGTGGCTACACCTTC; CDR3 protein: CASSPWESRGGYTF; D gene: .; J gene: TRBJ1-2; clone size: .; V gene: TRBV7-9
CDR3 DNA: TGTGCCAGTCGACAGGGGTATCAGCCCCAGCATTTT; CDR3 protein: CASRQGYQPQHF; D gene: TRBD1; J gene: TRBJ1-5; clone size: once; V gene: TRBV12-3/TRBV12-4
CDR3 DNA: TGTGCCAGCAGCCAGGCAGTGACGGCGCCCCAGCATTTT; CDR3 protein: CASSQAVTAPQHF; D gene: .; J gene: TRBJ1-5; clone size: .; V gene: TRBV7-9
CDR3 DNA: TGTGCCAGCAGCCCCTTCGGACAGCCCTACGAGCAGTACTTC; CDR3 protein: CASSPFGQPYEQYF; D gene: .; J gene: TRBJ2-7; clone size: .; V gene: TRBV7-3
CDR3 DNA: TGTGCCAGCAGCTGGGGACAGGGGGCACTCTATGGCTACACCTTC; CDR3 protein: CASSWGQGALYGYTF; D gene: TRBD1; J gene: TRBJ1-2; clone size: .; V gene: TRBV7-2
CDR3 DNA: TGCGCCAGCAGCTTCGGATCGGTCAGGGGAGCGACTGAAGCTTTCTTT; CDR3 protein: CASSFGSVRGATEAFF; D gene: .; J gene: TRBJ1-1; clone size: .; V gene: TRBV5-1
CDR3 DNA: TGTGCCAGCAGCCCAAGACAGGGACTCTTTCAGGACACTGAAGCTTTCTTT; CDR3 protein: CASSPRQGLFQDTEAFF; D gene: TRBD1; J gene: TRBJ1-1; clone size: .; V gene: TRBV9
CDR3 DNA: TGCGCCAGCTCGTGGAGCTCTGGAAACACCATATATTTT; CDR3 protein: CASSWSSGNTIYF; D gene: .; J gene: TRBJ1-3; clone size: few; V gene: TRBV5-1
CDR3 DNA: TGTGCCAGCAGCTTAGGTCCGGGGGCAGATACGCAGTATTTT; CDR3 protein: CASSLGPGADTQYF; D gene: .; J gene: TRBJ2-3; clone size: .; V gene: TRBV7-2
CDR3 DNA: TGTGCCAGCAGTTTAAGGGGAGGGACACCCCTCCACTTT; CDR3 protein: CASSLRGGTPLHF; D gene: .; J gene: TRBJ1-6; clone size: .; V gene: TRBV12-3/TRBV12-4
CDR3 DNA: TGTGCCAGCAGTTACAAATACTCCTACAATGAGCAGTTCTTC; CDR3 protein: CASSYKYSYNEQFF; D gene: .; J gene: TRBJ2-1; clone size: .; V gene: TRBV6-5
CDR3 DNA: TGTGCCAGCAGCAGGGACAGGAAAAACTATGGCTACACCTTC; CDR3 protein: CASSRDRKNYGYTF; D gene: TRBD1; J gene: TRBJ1-2; clone size: .; V gene: TRBV27
CDR3 DNA: TGTGCCAGCAGTTCCCCCCAGGGGATCGGCTATGGCTACACCTTC; CDR3 protein: CASSSPQGIGYGYTF; D gene: .; J gene: TRBJ1-2; clone size: few; V gene: TRBV28
CDR3 DNA: TGTGCCAGCAGCGTAGGGGCAGGGGGGCCCTTTGGAAATTCACCCCTCCACTTT; CDR3 protein: CASSVGAGGPFGNSPLHF; D gene: TRBD1; J gene: TRBJ1-6; clone size: .; V gene: TRBV9
CDR3 DNA: TGTGCCAGCAGCCAAGACTCCGTCGTTGGCGGTGCTTTCTTT; CDR3 protein: CASSQDSVVGGAFF; D gene: .; J gene: TRBJ1-1; clone size: .; V gene: TRBV3-1/TRBV3-2
CDR3 DNA: TGCGCCAGCAGCCAAGATACTAGCGGGAATCCCTACGAGCAGTACTTC; CDR3 protein: CASSQDTSGNPYEQYF; D gene: TRBD2; J gene: TRBJ2-7; clone size: .; V gene: TRBV4-3
CDR3 DNA: TGCGCCAGCAGCCCCATTGGAGGGAAGGGAGAGACCCAGTACTTC; CDR3 protein: CASSPIGGKGETQYF; D gene: .; J gene: TRBJ2-5; clone size: .; V gene: TRBV5-1
CDR3 DNA: TGTGCCAGCAGCTTGTCAGGGTTGAACGAGCAGTTCTTC; CDR3 protein: CASSLSGLNEQFF; D gene: .; J gene: TRBJ2-1; clone size: .; V gene: TRBV7-9